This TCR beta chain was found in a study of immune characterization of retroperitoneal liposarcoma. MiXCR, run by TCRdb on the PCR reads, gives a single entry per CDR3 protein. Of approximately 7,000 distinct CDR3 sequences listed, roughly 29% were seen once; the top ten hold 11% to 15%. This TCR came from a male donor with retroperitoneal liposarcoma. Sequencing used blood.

CDR3 DNA sequence: TGTGCCAGCAGTTCCCCCGCTAGCGCCTCCTACAATGAGCAGTTCTTC. Translating gives CASSSPASASYNEQFF. The chain uses TRBV12-3 or TRBV12-4 and TRBJ2-1; tentative D call: TRBD2 (6 bases). V shed 4 bases and J shed 0 bases, with 13 bases lying between them. CDR3 length: 16 amino acids.